This T cell receptor beta chain was profiled in a study of blood T cell repertoires in COVID-19. On the study more broadly: PBMCs, B-cell-depleted T cells, or T cells were the source of the cDNA or gDNA that made up the material.

The V and J ends lost 3 bases and 1 base, in that order; junction bases with no gene match: 4. Germline CDR1 MDHEN, CDR2 SYDVKM. The CDR3 extends over 15 amino acids. Only in-frame clones appear in the TCRdb table, and some are missing; sequencing was by immunoSEQ multiplex PCR. The top ten clones hold 2.1% of a sample with around 300,000 clones, more than 75% of them seen once. The clonotype comes from a woman under 40 who had recovered from COVID-19. This rearrangement joins TRBV28 to TRBJ1-1, with 8 bases matching TRBD1. The sequenced sample was peripheral blood. CDR3 sequence: CASSFPGGANTEAFF. The CDR3 DNA sequence: TGTGCCAGCAGTTTCCCAGGGGGCGCGAACACTGAAGCTTTCTTT.